The present entry profiles one T cell receptor beta chain with its context. The data derive from a study of blood T cell repertoires in COVID-19. On the study more broadly: From the United States, Italy and Spain came samples of acute and convalescent COVID-19. T cells, B-cell-depleted T cells, or PBMCs supplied cDNA or gDNA.

Those enrolled in Seattle joined during active infection and were followed longitudinally afterward. The V end was cut by 7 bases, the J end by 4 bases, with 16 bases between. CDR3 size: 14 residues. Germline CDR1 and CDR2: SNHLY and FYNNEI. Original processing methods: Counts of nucleated cells, estimated from reference gene primer amplification, were obtained. Method: immunoSEQ multiplex PCR; TCRdb's copy keeps in-frame clones and lacks some. The DNA gave D and trimming, while V, J and clone size come from that table. The data contain some 400,000 clones, roughly 86% of them singletons. This sequence originates from a woman in her twenties or thirties with COVID-19, enrolled during active disease. The source material was peripheral blood. The rearrangement joins TRBV2 to TRBJ2-5; a weak D match, TRBD1 (6 bases). CDR3 loop: CASTPDRTGETQYF. The DNA for the CDR3 is TGTGCCAGCACCCCCGACAGGACGGGAGAGACCCAGTACTTC. The entire variable domain, with the rest obtained from reference TRBV2 and TRBJ2-5, is as follows: EPEVTQTPSHQVTQMGQEVILRCVPISNHLYFYWYRQILGQKVEFLVSFYNNEISEKSEIFDDQFSVERPDGSNFTLKIRSTKLEDSAMYFCASTPDRTGETQYFGPGTRLLVL.